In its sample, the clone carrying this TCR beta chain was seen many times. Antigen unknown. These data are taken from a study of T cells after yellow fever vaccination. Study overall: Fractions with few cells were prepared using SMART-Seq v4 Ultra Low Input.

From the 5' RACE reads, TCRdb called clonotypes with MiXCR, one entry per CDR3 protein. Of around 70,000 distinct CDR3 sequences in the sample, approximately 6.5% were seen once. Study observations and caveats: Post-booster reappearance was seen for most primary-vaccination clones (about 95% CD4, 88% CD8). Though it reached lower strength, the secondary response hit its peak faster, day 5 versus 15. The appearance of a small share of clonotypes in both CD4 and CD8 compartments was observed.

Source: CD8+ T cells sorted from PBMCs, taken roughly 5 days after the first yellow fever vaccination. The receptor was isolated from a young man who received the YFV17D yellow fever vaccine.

The CDR3 loop reads CASSPELAGGTGELFF. CDR3 nucleotides: TGTGCCAGCAGCCCGGAGCTAGCGGGGGGAACCGGGGAGCTGTTTTTT. The chain uses TRBV12-3 or TRBV12-4 and TRBJ2-2; 11 bases match TRBD2. The CDR3 is made up of 16 amino acids. After removal of 6 bases from V and 5 bases from J, the junction contained 8 bases not matched to a gene.